The TCR beta chain described here comes from a study of cytomegalovirus exposure and HLA in healthy donors. The overall study: Inside one of the first data releases sat about 85 million unique TCRs taken from HLA-typed donors. Findings and limits, study-wide: A later analysis found most CMV-associated TCR beta chains apparently HLA-restricted. Cytomegalovirus-associated TCR beta chains were listed, numbering 164.

The PCR contained 60 Vbeta and 13 Jbeta primers. This table comes from immunoSEQ multiplex PCR, and its TCRdb copy is limited to in-frame clones, with some not included. The sample has approximately 120,000 clones, approximately 79% seen once. To note about this clone: Its specificity is not known. The junction differs from germline at one of its ends, possibly a read error.

The donors were healthy bone marrow donors. This TCR was sampled from a man aged 30-40 years in good health and CMV-seronegative. Sequencing was performed on PBMCs.

CDR3 amino acids: CASISSGGMANYGHTF. The DNA for the CDR3 is TGTGCCAGCATTTCTTCCGGGGGAATGGCTAACTATGGCCACACCTTC. The chain combines TRBV6-6 with TRBJ1-2; D may be TRBD1 (5 bases). Germline V gene data show CDR1 as MNHNY and CDR2 as SVGAGI (reference sequence). The length of the CDR3 is 16 residues.